These T cell receptor beta chains were read from a single sample in a study of blood T cell repertoires in COVID-19. Clones were sequenced by immunoSEQ multiplex PCR, and TCRdb holds only the in-frame ones, with some missing. The top ten clones hold under 2% of a sample with roughly 250,000 clones, approximately 86% of them seen once. Source material: PBMCs or T cells enriched from blood (not recorded which). These receptors originate from a woman aged 45-59 years who had recovered from COVID-19. The CDR3 runs from the conserved cysteine through the conserved F or W. Fields, in order: J gene, CDR3 length, V gene, D gene, CDR3 protein. The D gene is left open where the match is weak.

TRBJ1-4,13,TRBV30,TRBD1,CAWSKTGGEKLFF
TRBJ1-2,13,TRBV6-2/TRBV6-3,-,CASSYGPGYGYTF
TRBJ2-2,15,TRBV2,-,CASSGAGAGVGELFF
TRBJ1-3,16,TRBV5-1,-,CASSYLRGGAGNTIYF
TRBJ2-3,16,TRBV4-3,-,CASSQNAGLQRHTQYF
TRBJ2-1,16,TRBV28,TRBD2,CASSMGLAGGYNEQFF
TRBJ2-5,19,TRBV24-1,-,CATSDIGFRDNVYQETQYF
TRBJ2-7,14,TRBV7-2,-,CASSPSGSSYEQYF
TRBJ2-3,15,TRBV27,TRBD2,CASSPPRLAGTPQYF
TRBJ2-1,12,TRBV18,-,CASSPAGDEQFF
TRBJ1-3,14,TRBV3-1/TRBV3-2,-,CASSPTGAGNTIYF
TRBJ2-3,15,TRBV7-9,-,CASSSTPPSTDTQYF
TRBJ2-5,14,TRBV5-4,TRBD2,CASSSESGKETQYF
TRBJ2-5,15,TRBV19,-,CASSAGTKGGETQYF
TRBJ2-2,15,TRBV18,-,CASSPPLANTGELFF
TRBJ1-6,15,TRBV6-6,-,CASTGRSASNSPLHF
TRBJ2-2,15,TRBV5-1,-,CASSLGPANTGELFF
TRBJ1-4,14,TRBV19,-,CASSIGRANEKLFF
TRBJ1-1,17,TRBV10-1,-,CASSQDRQGTKNTEAFF
TRBJ2-1,13,TRBV27,TRBD2,CASSELASNEQFF
TRBJ1-3,14,TRBV6-1,-,CASSEGEIVDTIYF
TRBJ2-5,15,TRBV28,-,CASSHFSEIQETQYF
TRBJ1-2,12,TRBV6-5,-,CASSTGPYGYTF
TRBJ2-5,13,TRBV20-1,-,CSASRWARETQYF
TRBJ2-1,12,TRBV30,TRBD1,CAWTAGGDEQFF
TRBJ1-6,13,TRBV5-1,-,CASRTDYNSPLHF
TRBJ1-2,17,TRBV9,-,CASSILGSADNLYGYTF
TRBJ1-2,14,TRBV2,TRBD1,CASSGRDRGYGYTF
TRBJ2-1,19,TRBV24-1,TRBD1,CATSDRSGQGLSSYNEQFF
TRBJ2-1,16,TRBV11-3,TRBD2,CASSSGSGRAGNEQFF
TRBJ1-5,20,TRBV2,-,CASSAYNGGSSSSFNQPQHF
TRBJ2-7,16,TRBV3-1/TRBV3-2,-,CASSQDPSKLSYEQYF
TRBJ1-2,15,TRBV6-1,-,CASSELSTEKGGYTF
TRBJ2-3,14,TRBV7-3,TRBD2,CASSLSLAGDTQYF
TRBJ2-1,18,TRBV7-6,-,CASSLVSGQSYSYNEQFF
TRBJ2-1,13,TRBV20-1,TRBD1,CSASLGTGNEQFF
TRBJ2-7,14,TRBV7-6,TRBD2,CASSRTSGSYEQYF
TRBJ2-5,14,TRBV29-1,TRBD1,CSVAFGQAEATQYF
TRBJ1-2,15,TRBV7-9,-,CASSLAEGGAYGYTF